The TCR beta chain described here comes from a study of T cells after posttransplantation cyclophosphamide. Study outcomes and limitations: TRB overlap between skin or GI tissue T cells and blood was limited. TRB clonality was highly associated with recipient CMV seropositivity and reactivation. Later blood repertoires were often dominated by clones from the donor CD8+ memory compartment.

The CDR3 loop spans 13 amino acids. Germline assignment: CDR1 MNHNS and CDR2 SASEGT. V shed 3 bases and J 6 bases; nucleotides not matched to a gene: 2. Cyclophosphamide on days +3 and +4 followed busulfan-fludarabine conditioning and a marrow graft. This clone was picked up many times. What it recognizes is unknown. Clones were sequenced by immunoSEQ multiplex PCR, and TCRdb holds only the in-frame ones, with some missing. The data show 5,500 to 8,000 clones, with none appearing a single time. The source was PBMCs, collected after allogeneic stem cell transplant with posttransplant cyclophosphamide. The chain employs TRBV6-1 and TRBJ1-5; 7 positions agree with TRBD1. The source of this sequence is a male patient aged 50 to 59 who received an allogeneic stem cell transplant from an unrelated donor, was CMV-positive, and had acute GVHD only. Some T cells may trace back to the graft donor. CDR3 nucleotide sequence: TGTGCCAGCAGTGACAGGGGGACTCAGCCCCAGCATTTT. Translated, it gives CASSDRGTQPQHF.